A selection of T cell receptor beta chains follows, all from one sample in a study of T cell repertoires in aging, cancer and after chemotherapy. TCRdb reprocessed the multiplex PCR reads with MiXCR, giving one entry per CDR3 protein. The sample holds around 8,100 distinct CDR3 sequences; 35% to 45% are singletons and the top ten take about 15%. The specimen was blood. These receptors were obtained from a human donor in good health. Each CDR3 is given with its conserved first and last residue. The D gene is left open where the match is weak. Size is stated for part of the rows, as once, few or many counts, or as a class when the clone is expanded.

D: -
V: TRBV15
J: TRBJ2-3
size: -
DNA: TGTGCCACCAGCAGAGGGGGGAGCACAGATACGCAGTATTTT
CDR3: CATSRGGSTDTQYF

D: -
V: TRBV12-3/TRBV12-4
J: TRBJ1-5
size: -
DNA: TGTGCCAGCAGCCGGACACCACTCCGTAATCAGCCCCAGCATTTT
CDR3: CASSRTPLRNQPQHF

D: -
V: TRBV7-2
J: TRBJ1-1
size: -
DNA: TGCGCCAGCAGCCAAGATTTAGGGCAGGGGGCTTTCTTT
CDR3: CASSQDLGQGAFF

D: TRBD2
V: TRBV4-2
J: TRBJ2-3
size: -
DNA: TGTGCCAGCAGCCAAGAGGGAGCGGGGGGCGTGAATACAGATACGCAGTATTTT
CDR3: CASSQEGAGGVNTDTQYF

D: TRBD1
V: TRBV5-4
J: TRBJ2-1
size: once
DNA: TGCGCCAGCAGCCCGGAACCTACAGGGGGTGAGCAGTTCTTC
CDR3: CASSPEPTGGEQFF

D: -
V: TRBV6-5
J: TRBJ1-2
size: -
DNA: TGTGCCAGCAGCTCCCCGGGGGGGGACTATGGCTACACCTTC
CDR3: CASSSPGGDYGYTF

D: -
V: TRBV6-5
J: TRBJ1-1
size: -
DNA: TGTGCCAGCAGAGCTGGGTCCTACGATAGGGACACTGAAGCTTTCTTT
CDR3: CASRAGSYDRDTEAFF

D: -
V: TRBV6-5
J: TRBJ2-3
size: few
DNA: TGTGCCAGCAGTTACTCGCGGATGGAGGGATATACGCAGTATTTT
CDR3: CASSYSRMEGYTQYF

D: -
V: TRBV12-3/TRBV12-4
J: TRBJ1-5
size: few
DNA: TGTGCCAGCACCTCAAGGTACGGGCGTCAGCCCCAGCATTTT
CDR3: CASTSRYGRQPQHF

D: -
V: TRBV4-3
J: TRBJ2-6
size: -
DNA: TGCGCCAGCAGCCCCAAAACAGGGTCTGGGGCCAACGTCCTGACTTTC
CDR3: CASSPKTGSGANVLTF

D: -
V: TRBV12-3/TRBV12-4
J: TRBJ1-5
size: -
DNA: TGTGCCAGCAGTCCCCCAGGGAGACTTAGCAATCAGCCCCAGCATTTT
CDR3: CASSPPGRLSNQPQHF

D: TRBD1
V: TRBV4-1
J: TRBJ2-7
size: -
DNA: TGCGCCAGCAGCCGTACTGCCGGGACAGGGGTCACCTACGAGCAGTACTTC
CDR3: CASSRTAGTGVTYEQYF

D: -
V: TRBV27
J: TRBJ1-2
size: few
DNA: TGTGCCAGCAGCGAGAGTCCCCAGGGGCCTAACTATGGCTACACCTTC
CDR3: CASSESPQGPNYGYTF

D: -
V: TRBV5-6
J: TRBJ2-1
size: -
DNA: TGTGCCAGCAGCGCTCGACCGGGGAGCTCCTACAATGAGCAGTTCTTC
CDR3: CASSARPGSSYNEQFF

D: -
V: TRBV5-1
J: TRBJ2-3
size: -
DNA: TGCGCCAGCAGCCCCACCGGGGGCTCCGGGGATACGCAGTATTTT
CDR3: CASSPTGGSGDTQYF

D: -
V: TRBV12-3/TRBV12-4
J: TRBJ2-3
size: few
DNA: TGTGCCAGCACCGGGGGGCCAGGGCGGGGCACAGATACGCAGTATTTT
CDR3: CASTGGPGRGTDTQYF

D: -
V: TRBV6-5
J: TRBJ1-5
size: -
DNA: TGTGCCAGCAGTGAAACGGCGGGCGGTGGCGGTCAGCCCCAGCATTTT
CDR3: CASSETAGGGGQPQHF

D: -
V: TRBV10-3
J: TRBJ2-3
size: -
DNA: TGTGCCATCAGTGAGTCGGGGGGAATATCCACAGATACGCAGTATTTT
CDR3: CAISESGGISTDTQYF

D: -
V: TRBV20-1
J: TRBJ2-1
size: few
DNA: TGCAGTGCTAGCGCGCGCACGCCTTACAATGAGCAGTTCTTC
CDR3: CSASARTPYNEQFF

D: TRBD1
V: TRBV18
J: TRBJ1-5
size: few
DNA: TGTGCCAGCTCGCCGGGACAGGAAAATCAGCCCCAGCATTTT
CDR3: CASSPGQENQPQHF

D: -
V: TRBV19
J: TRBJ2-1
size: -
DNA: TGTGCCAGTACCCAGGGCAGGTCCTACAATGAGCAGTTCTTC
CDR3: CASTQGRSYNEQFF

D: -
V: TRBV5-6
J: TRBJ1-6
size: -
DNA: TGTGCCAGCAGAATAAGGGTGGTTGATAATTCACCCCTCCACTTT
CDR3: CASRIRVVDNSPLHF

D: TRBD1
V: TRBV6-1
J: TRBJ1-5
size: -
DNA: TGTGCCAGCAGTGAACGGGTTCGACAGGGATATAGCAATCAGCCCCAGCATTTT
CDR3: CASSERVRQGYSNQPQHF

D: TRBD1
V: TRBV27
J: TRBJ2-3
size: few
DNA: TGTGCCAGCAGGCCGGGACAGGGTATCGTTGATACGCAGTATTTT
CDR3: CASRPGQGIVDTQYF

D: -
V: TRBV19
J: TRBJ2-7
size: few
DNA: TGTGCCAGTAGTAAAGGGTTCTACGAGCAGTACTTC
CDR3: CASSKGFYEQYF

D: -
V: TRBV6-1
J: TRBJ1-3
size: few
DNA: TGTGCCAGCAGGGCACGGGCCGACAGCTCTGGAAACACCATATATTTT
CDR3: CASRARADSSGNTIYF

D: TRBD2
V: TRBV7-2
J: TRBJ2-1
size: -
DNA: TGTGCCAGCAGCTCAGGGCTAGCGGGGGGGCTGAGCAATGAGCAGTTCTTC
CDR3: CASSSGLAGGLSNEQFF

D: TRBD2
V: TRBV24-1
J: TRBJ2-7
size: few
DNA: TGTGCCACCAGTGACCCCACTAGCGGGGGGTACGAGCAGTACTTC
CDR3: CATSDPTSGGYEQYF

D: -
V: TRBV29-1
J: TRBJ1-2
size: medium-sized
DNA: TGCAGCTCCTCGGGGGTCGATGGCTACACCTTC
CDR3: CSSSGVDGYTF

D: TRBD1
V: TRBV6-4
J: TRBJ1-2
size: few
DNA: TGTGCCAGCAGTGAGGGACAGGCGTATGGCTACACCTTC
CDR3: CASSEGQAYGYTF

D: -
V: TRBV6-1
J: TRBJ2-1
size: -
DNA: TGTGCCAGCAAAATGGACGGATCATCCTACAATGAGCAGTTCTTC
CDR3: CASKMDGSSYNEQFF

D: TRBD2
V: TRBV30
J: TRBJ2-7
size: few
DNA: TGTGCCTGGAGTGTACGGGGTAGCGGGGGCTACGAGCAGTACTTC
CDR3: CAWSVRGSGGYEQYF

D: TRBD1
V: TRBV30
J: TRBJ2-5
size: -
DNA: TGTGCCTGCCAGCGGGGACAGGGGACTTTATGGGAGACCCAGTACTTC
CDR3: CACQRGQGTLWETQYF

D: -
V: TRBV12-3/TRBV12-4
J: TRBJ2-2
size: few
DNA: TGTGCCAGCAGTTTCATGACCGGGGAGCTGTTTTTT
CDR3: CASSFMTGELFF

D: TRBD1
V: TRBV24-1
J: TRBJ2-3
size: few
DNA: TGTGCCACCAGTGATTTTCATCTCCGGGACAGGCCTAAATTTGATACGCAGTATTTT
CDR3: CATSDFHLRDRPKFDTQYF

D: -
V: TRBV7-9
J: TRBJ1-3
size: -
DNA: TGTGCCAGCACACCCCTTTCCTCCCGAAACACCATATATTTT
CDR3: CASTPLSSRNTIYF

D: -
V: TRBV19
J: TRBJ1-6
size: few
DNA: TGTGCCACCTCGGACGGGAATTCACCCCTCCACTTT
CDR3: CATSDGNSPLHF